The 8 T cell receptor beta chains listed next were all sequenced from one sample in a study of T cells after yellow fever vaccination (dated by TCRdb to the late 2010s). Receptors were amplified or captured by 5' RACE. Sequenced using an Illumina HiSeq 2500. Using fastp at Q25 and MiXCR, TCRdb reprocessed the public reads and kept productive beta chains. Every entry covers one CDR3 protein and lists the most common genes and DNA from its rows. Present in this sample are about 350,000 distinct CDR3 sequences, 11% of which were seen just once. The ten largest make up roughly 18% of the sample. The treatment or condition label corresponds to: live attenuated yellow fever vaccine strain. Here the sequenced sample was PBMCs, taken on the day of the first yellow fever vaccination. Receptor source: a man aged 18 to 29 who received the YFV17D yellow fever vaccine.

The chain joins TRBV21-1 to TRBJ1-1; the table assigns TRBD1, which was not confirmed against the DNA. TRBV21-1 counts as a pseudogene. The CDR3 is made up of 15 amino acids. The CDR3 spells CASSKDHGGNTEAFF. CDR3 nucleotides: TGTGCCAGCAGCAAAGACCACGGGGGGAACACTGAAGCTTTCTTT.

The gene calls are TRBV3-1 and TRBJ1-1; D unclear. Germline V gene sequence: CDR1 LGHDT, CDR2 YNNKEL (reference sequence). The CDR3 is made up of 12 amino acids. Trimming left V 3 bases short and J 12 bases short, with 14 bases between. CDR3 bases: TGTGCCAGCAGCCAGGGCGGTTTTTGGACTTTCTTT. It translates to CASSQGGFWTFF.

This clonotype was seen repeatedly, ten times or more. The J gene is TRBJ2-5, the V gene TRBV4-3; 7 nucleotides match TRBD2. The J segment lost 2 bases and the V segment lost 5 bases, leaving 8 bases of the junction unmatched. This CDR3 comprises 15 residues. The germline CDR1 and CDR2 sequences are LGHNA and YSLEER. CDR3 sequence reads: CASSSQRGGQETQYF. CDR3 DNA: TGCGCCAGCAGCAGTCAACGCGGGGGTCAAGAGACCCAGTACTTC.

The table lists this clonotype with a few counts. The V and J genes are TRBV24-1 and TRBJ2-5; 10 nucleotides agree with TRBD2. Looked up from germline, CDR1 is KGHDR and CDR2 is SFDVKD. The V and J ends lost 8 bases and 3 bases, in that order; junction bases with no gene match: 14. This CDR3 spans 17 amino acids. The CDR3 reads CATKDYPSGGFEETQYF. The CDR3 DNA reads TGTGCCACCAAGGATTACCCTAGCGGGGGATTCGAAGAGACCCAGTACTTC.

This clonotype was counted between two and nine times. This chain links TRBV28 with TRBJ1-1; no clear D gene. Looked up from germline, CDR1 is MDHEN and CDR2 is SYDVKM. The CDR3 consists of 11 residues. The germline V and J ends were trimmed by 6 bases and 5 bases, with 7 bases remaining between them. The CDR3 protein is CASRRRTEAFF. CDR3 DNA sequence: TGTGCCAGCAGGAGGAGGACTGAAGCTTTCTTT.

This clonotype has more than one count but fewer than ten. The chain recombines TRBV11-2 with TRBJ1-2; D is perhaps TRBD1 (5 bases). Germline assignment: CDR1 SGHAT and CDR2 FQNNGV. V was clipped by 0 bases and J by 4 bases, with 6 bases between them. The CDR3 covers 13 residues. CDR3 DNA: TGTGCCAGCAGCTTAGATCAGGGCTATGGCTACACCTTC. Its protein product is CASSLDQGYGYTF.

The genes are TRBV3-1 and TRBJ2-1; 12 nucleotides match TRBD2. The CDR3 totals 15 residues. Germline V gene lookup returns CDR1 LGHDT and CDR2 YNNKEL (reference sequence). Germline trimming cut 4 bases from V and 6 bases from J; bases unmatched to any gene: 4. CDR3 sequence reads: CASSRGTSGSNEQFF. The CDR3 DNA follows: TGTGCCAGCAGCCGCGGGACTAGCGGGTCCAATGAGCAGTTCTTC.

This clonotype has just a few counts. The rearrangement joins TRBV20-1 to TRBJ2-5; 8 nucleotides line up with TRBD2. The CDR3 has 15 amino acids. Germline CDR1 DFQATT, CDR2 SNEGSKA (reference sequence). V was clipped by 4 bases and J by 5 bases; unmatched bases: 12. The chain's CDR3 is CSAIPTAGGGETQYF. CDR3 DNA sequence: TGCAGTGCTATCCCTACTGCGGGGGGCGGGGAGACCCAGTACTTC.